The T cell receptor beta chain under discussion was sequenced for a study of T cells in Graves' hyperthyroidism and ophthalmopathy. Uncontrolled infection, other autoimmune disease, pregnancy or lactation disqualified patients from enrolment. The diagnostic basis comprised clinical symptoms, serum thyroxine and TRAb, thyroid ultrasound and orbital computed tomography. Over 9 ml of fresh peripheral blood supplied the PBMCs. Germline V gene data show CDR1 as SGHTA and CDR2 as FQGNSA. The CDR3 is made up of 15 amino acids. Only a few counts were recorded for this clonotype. The antigen is not known. RNA transcripts yielded amplified TCR beta CDR3 regions. A first-round RT-PCR of the TCR CDR3 used the HTBI primer set. Each CDR3 protein is one row after TCRdb ran MiXCR on the multiplex PCR reads. The sample comprises some 530,000 distinct CDR3 sequences, roughly 23% of which are singletons, and 45% to 50% rests with the top ten.

Broader study findings: Ophthalmopathy stood apart from stable hyperthyroidism in a 13 V-J model.

The clonotype originates from a woman in her 70s with Graves' ophthalmopathy. The sequenced sample consisted of blood. V and J are TRBV7-2 and TRBJ2-7; tentative D call: TRBD1 (5 bases). The DNA end lines up better with TRBJ2-1; the J call may be wrong. CDR3 sequence (DNA): TGTGCCAGCACCCAGTTGGGGCTCTACTCCTACGAGCAGTTCTTC. Amino acids: CASTQLGLYSYEQFF.